What follows are 21 T cell receptor beta chains derived from one specimen sequenced in a study of OX40 agonist ivuxolimab in advanced cancers. Sequencing was performed with immunoSEQ multiplex PCR; in TCRdb, only in-frame clones are kept and a portion is missing. Of more than 35,000 clones in the sample, 75% to 90% were seen once. The material was CD4+ or CD8+ T cells sorted from blood, obtained in a trial of the OX40 agonist ivuxolimab. The receptors come from an adult with an advanced solid tumor such as melanoma, head and neck, liver or kidney cancer.

CDR3 amino acids: CATSLSRETQYF. CDR3 DNA: TGTGCCACCAGCTTGAGCCGGGAGACCCAGTACTTC. The rearrangement uses TRBV15 and TRBJ2-5; D is uncertain. Germline assignment: CDR1 LNHNV and CDR2 YYDKDF (reference sequence). V lost 5 bases, J lost 5 bases, and 9 bases lay in between. The CDR3 is made up of 12 amino acids. Drawing the rest from reference TRBV15 and TRBJ2-5, the complete variable domain is DAMVIQNPRYQVTQFGKPVTLSCSQTLNHNVMYWYQQKSSQAPKLLFHYYDKDFNNEADTPDNFQSRRPNTSFCFLDIRSPGLGDTAMYLCATSLSRETQYFGPGTRLLVL.

This clone showed up just once. The chain carries TRBV5-1 and TRBJ2-7; D is undetermined. There are 13 residues in the CDR3. Germline V gene data show CDR1 as SGHRS and CDR2 as YFSETQ. The V gene lost 4 bases and the J gene lost 4 bases, with 12 bases spanning the gap. CDR3 protein: CASSESLLYEQYF. Written as DNA, the CDR3 is TGCGCCAGCAGCGAAAGCCTCCTATACGAGCAGTACTTC. The full variable domain, rest sourced from reference TRBV5-1 and TRBJ2-7, is KAGVTQTPRYLIKTRGQQVTLSCSPISGHRSVSWYQQTPGQGLQFLFEYFSETQRNKGNFPGRFSGRQFSNSRSEMNVSTLELGDSALYLCASSESLLYEQYFGPGTRLTVT.

This rearrangement joins TRBV5-4 to TRBJ2-3, with a tentative D call TRBD1 (6 bases). V shed 3 bases and J shed 1 base, with 12 bases lying between them. The CDR3 length is 15 residues. Per germline, CDR1 SGHNT and CDR2 YYREEE (reference sequence). The CDR3: CASSSRQERTDTQYF. The CDR3 region has the DNA TGTGCCAGCAGCTCGAGACAGGAGCGCACAGATACGCAGTATTTT.

The chain has TRBV5-1 and TRBJ2-3; tentatively, D is TRBD1 (6 bases). The CDR3 covers 17 residues. Germline assignment: CDR1 SGHRS and CDR2 YFSETQ. Trimming shortened V by 0 bases and J by 1 base, and 15 bases separated the two germline ends. CDR3 region: CASSLELVGAGTDTQYF. CDR3 nucleotide sequence: TGCGCCAGCAGCTTGGAGCTAGTGGGGGCCGGCACAGATACGCAGTATTTT.

As for this clone: The junction and the germline gene differ at one end; a read error may be behind it. This chain uses TRBV2 with TRBJ2-5, with D maybe TRBD2 (7 bases). Germline V gene data show CDR1 as SNHLY and CDR2 as FYNNEI. The CDR3 length is 17 residues. CDR3 nucleotide sequence: TGTGCCAGCAGCGAAGGACTAGTGGGGGGGCCGGGAGAGACCCAGTACTTC. Translating gives CASSEGLVGGPGETQYF.

V is TRBV4-2 and J is TRBJ2-1; D may be TRBD1 (5 bases). The CDR3 loop spans 16 amino acids. CDR1 is LGHNA and CDR2 is YNFKEQ in the germline V gene. V lost 0 bases and J 8 bases, leaving 17 bases between the germline ends. CDR3 region: CASSQDPRAGPHEQFF. In DNA form, the CDR3 reads TGTGCCAGCAGCCAAGATCCTAGGGCAGGGCCCCATGAGCAGTTCTTC.

V and J are TRBV27 and TRBJ1-2; D may be TRBD1 (5 bases). This CDR3 has 15 amino acids. V was cut by 3 bases and J by 5 bases, with 16 bases left in between. CDR1 MNHEY and CDR2 SMNVEV come from the germline V gene (reference sequence). CDR3: CASSFNPRDGYGYTF. The DNA for the CDR3 is TGTGCCAGCAGTTTCAACCCTCGGGACGGATATGGCTACACCTTC.

The chain links TRBV2 to TRBJ1-3, with D unresolved. CDR3 length equals 13 residues. Germline CDR1 reads SNHLY; CDR2 reads FYNNEI. Trimming pared 0 bases from V and 10 bases from J, leaving 10 bases between. CDR3: CASSEATGFTIYF. The CDR3 nucleotides read TGTGCCAGCAGTGAAGCAACGGGTTTTACCATATATTTT.

This sequence joins TRBV19 and TRBJ1-4; TRBD1 aligns across 7 bases. CDR1 is LNHDA, CDR2 SQIVND, per germline (reference sequence). The V gene end was trimmed by 3 bases and the J gene end by 5 bases; junction bases not matched to a gene: 3. This CDR3 spans 14 amino acids. CDR3 DNA: TGTGCCAGTAGTATGGGACAGCAAAATGAAAAACTGTTTTTT. It yields the protein CASSMGQQNEKLFF.

The chain combines TRBV6-1 with TRBJ1-4; 11 bases line up with TRBD1. Germline V gene data show CDR1 as MNHNS and CDR2 as SASEGT. Trimming took 8 bases from V and 7 from J; bases not matched to a gene: 9. The CDR3 runs 15 residues. CDR3 loop: CASVDRGTGGEKLFF. CDR3 nucleotide sequence: TGTGCCAGCGTGGACCGGGGGACAGGGGGTGAAAAACTGTTTTTT.

The chain uses TRBV2 and TRBJ1-5; D gene unclear. Germline V CDR1 and CDR2: SNHLY, FYNNEI. Trimming left V 6 bases short and J 7 bases short, with 10 bases between. The CDR3 contains 12 residues. The CDR3 DNA sequence: TGTGCCAGCAGCCCGGCTGGACAGCCCCAGCATTTT. It encodes CASSPAGQPQHF.

The V call is TRBV9, the J call TRBJ1-1, with D uncertain. Between the trimmed V and J ends, which lost 5 bases and 6 bases, there was a span of 20 bases. Per the germline V gene, CDR1 is SGDLS and CDR2 is YYNGEE. The CDR3 is made up of 15 amino acids. This CDR3 reads CASSYTDYGDAEAFF. The CDR3 DNA follows: TGTGCCAGCAGTTATACAGATTATGGAGACGCTGAAGCTTTCTTT.

The chain links TRBV7-3 to TRBJ2-1, with D possibly matching TRBD1 (6 bases). Trimming left V 1 base short and J 5 bases short, with 12 bases between. The CDR3 spans 15 residues. In germline, CDR1 is SGHTA, CDR2 FQGTGA. CDR3 in amino acids: CASSLKWGPDNEQFF. Here the CDR3 DNA reads TGTGCCAGCAGCTTAAAGTGGGGGCCGGACAATGAGCAGTTCTTC.

The chain joins TRBV4-3 to TRBJ2-2; D is uncertain. In germline, CDR1 is LGHNA, CDR2 YSLEER. Trimming cost V 1 base and J 8 bases, with 17 bases left between them. This CDR3 spans 16 amino acids. The CDR3 coding sequence is TGCGCCAGCAGCCAAGTAGATCACCGAGCCGAGGGGGAGCTGTTTTTT. Protein product: CASSQVDHRAEGELFF.

This clone has just one count. This chain joins TRBV7-2 and TRBJ2-3, with D tentatively TRBD2 (7 bases). The CDR3 loop spans 14 amino acids. CDR1 is SGHTA and CDR2 is FQGNSA in the germline V gene. V was clipped by 6 bases and J by 6 bases, with 16 bases between them. For the CDR3, the DNA is TGTGCCAGCAGGCCTGGGGGGGCGAGGGATACGCAGTATTTT. Protein: CASRPGGARDTQYF.

The V call is TRBV28, the J call TRBJ2-3, with 8 bases lining up with TRBD2. Germline loops: CDR1 MDHEN, CDR2 SYDVKM. The CDR3 spans 16 residues. With 7 bases clipped from V and 3 bases from J, the junction kept 12 bases outside the gene matches. In DNA, the CDR3 is TGTGCCAGCACCTTCTCAGCGGGGGAGATGACAGATACGCAGTATTTT. Translated, it gives CASTFSAGEMTDTQYF.

The chain is built from TRBV28 and TRBJ1-1, with D uncertain. V lost 1 base, J lost 4 bases, and 4 bases lay in between. Per the germline V gene, CDR1 is MDHEN and CDR2 is SYDVKM. CDR3 size: 12 residues. Written as DNA, the CDR3 is TGTGCCAGCAGTTTATACGCCACTGAAGCTTTCTTT. As protein: CASSLYATEAFF.

The chain carries TRBV25-1 and TRBJ2-2; D unresolved. Germline loops: CDR1 MGHDK, CDR2 SYGVNS. This CDR3 contains 13 residues. The V end was cut by 3 bases, the J end by 3 bases, with 5 bases between. The CDR3 region has the DNA TGTGCCAGCAGTGATGGTTACACCGGGGAGCTGTTTTTT. This gives the protein CASSDGYTGELFF.

This chain uses TRBV5-5 with TRBJ2-1; 12 nucleotides line up with TRBD1. The germline gives CDR1 SGHKS, CDR2 YYEKEE (reference sequence). The CDR3 has 16 amino acids. Losses at the gene ends were 4 bases for V and 8 bases for J; bases not matched to a gene: 10. CDR3 residues: CASSRAGTGGAYEQFF. CDR3 DNA: TGTGCCAGCAGCAGAGCCGGGACAGGGGGCGCCTATGAGCAGTTCTTC.

The V gene is TRBV18, the J gene TRBJ2-1, with D possibly TRBD1 on 6 matching bases. CDR3 length equals 16 residues. The V and J ends lost 6 bases and 1 base respectively, with 16 bases between them. In germline, CDR1 is KGHSH, CDR2 LQKENI. CDR3 in amino acids: CASSRMDRPSYNEQFF. DNA for the CDR3: TGTGCCAGCTCGCGAATGGACAGACCTTCCTACAATGAGCAGTTCTTC.

In this sample, this clone turned up a few times. This chain uses TRBV29-1 with TRBJ1-4, with 7 bases fitting TRBD1. The germline V gene has CDR1 SQVTM and CDR2 ANQGSEA. The CDR3 runs 14 residues. Trimming at V came to 7 bases and at J to 8 bases, leaving 13 bases not matched to a gene. CDR3 coding DNA: TGCAGCGCCGGGGGGGACAGTTCAGGGGAAAAACTGTTTTTT. This encodes CSAGGDSSGEKLFF.